This T cell receptor (beta chain) was captured in a study of blood T cell repertoires in COVID-19 (dated by TCRdb to the early 2020s). Some background on the complete study: Samples covering the acute and convalescent phases of COVID-19 were provided by collaborators in the United States, Italy and Spain. The prospective study material was composed of cDNA or gDNA derived from T cells, B-cell-depleted T cells, or PBMCs. Deeply sampled blood TCRbeta repertoires from subjects exposed to, actively infected with, or recovered from COVID-19 were included in the dataset. The repertoires were released in a freely available public database intended as a resource for research on the immune response to SARS-CoV-2. Samples came from the ongoing ImmuneRACE study (first 160 participants) plus 1,254 subjects from 6 global collaborators. The sample metadata nearly always contained a de-identified subject ID, COVID-19 status, age in years and sex. Where available, HLA class I and class II types were taken from metadata supplied by the sample provider and were not determined by assay-based typing. Study-wide conclusions, independent of this receptor: How much clinical and demographic metadata was included differed by source and by participant, and the metadata was provided uncurated.

The germline V gene (reference sequence) gives CDR1 as MNHEY and CDR2 as SMNVEV. From the cysteine up to the phenylalanine, the CDR3 has a length of 15 residues. Just CDR3 DNA is preserved here, 45 bases in frame from base 1. Deletion took 6 bases off V and 5 bases off J, with a span of 19 bases between the germline ends. The immunoSEQ Assay, a bias-controlled multiplex PCR, was used to amplify TCRbeta CDR3 regions from genomic DNA. On the study's bioinformatics: The number of nucleated cells in each sample was estimated from the amplification of reference gene primers within the assay. To quantify the absolute abundance of each unique TCRbeta CDR3 rearrangement, sequence reads were collapsed and filtered. For each sample, productive Simpson clonality was calculated as the square root of Simpson's diversity index over productive rearrangements. The source is immuneACCESS, and TCRdb retained only in-frame sequences with V and J called. Part of the clones is not carried over; for the studies checked, unresolved V genes explain less than half of this, and the remainder is unexplained. V and J calls and clone size are those listed in that table; D and trimming were worked out from the DNA. For this sample the table gives about 190,000 clones, of which approximately 90% were detected only once. The ten largest clones represent approximately 1% of the sample.

Whole blood was collected in K2EDTA tubes by collaborating institutions according to the institutions' own protocols. For TCRbeta analysis, collaborators shipped samples in one of three forms: frozen whole blood, isolated PBMCs, or DNA extracted from either of those sample types. This clone came up a few times. Its recognized antigen is unknown. Nothing much larger sits one base from this clone, and base qualities are not available. The sample comprised peripheral blood. The sequence came from a man in his thirties or forties with acute or convalescent COVID-19. The chain is encoded by TRBV27 joined to TRBJ1-1; a tentative D call is TRBD1 (6 bases match). The bases are TGTGCCAGCAGCTCGATTACAGGGAGGGAGACTGAAGCTTTCTTT. This gives the protein CASSSITGRETEAFF.